Presented here are 22 T cell receptor beta chains from one specimen sequenced in a study of CD8+ T cells in alopecia areata. cDNA reverse transcribed from extracted RNA served as the sequencing template. The data were produced by immunoSEQ multiplex PCR, yet TCRdb's version contains in-frame clones alone and is incomplete. The table records approximately 300,000 clones, roughly 50% of them present only once. The treatment here: oral pan-JAK inhibitor, 5-10 mg twice daily. The sequencing here drew on CD4+ T cells sorted from blood, taken at week 24, from a patient treated with tofacitinib. These receptors were taken from a human donor with alopecia areata.

V usage is TRBV15 and J usage is TRBJ2-5; 8 bases fit TRBD1. The J segment lost 4 bases and the V segment lost 0 bases, leaving 4 bases of the junction unmatched. The germline CDR1 and CDR2 sequences are LNHNV and YYDKDF (reference sequence). The CDR3 covers 15 residues. CDR3 protein: CATSRDPTGGETQYF. The DNA of the CDR3 is TGTGCCACCAGCAGAGATCCCACAGGGGGAGAGACCCAGTACTTC.

This clone has more than one count but fewer than ten. The V gene is TRBV6-5, the J gene TRBJ1-2; 10 bases agree with TRBD1. V lost 6 bases and J lost 3; bases outside the gene matches: 7. Germline CDR1 is MNHEY and CDR2 is SVGAGI. There are 15 residues in the CDR3. CDR3 loop: CASRPTGGGYYGYTF. CDR3 coding DNA: TGTGCCAGCAGACCGACAGGGGGCGGCTACTATGGCTACACCTTC.

The gene calls are TRBV2 and TRBJ2-7, with D possibly being TRBD1 (6 bases). Between the trimmed V and J ends, which lost 6 bases and 0 bases, there was a span of 15 bases. The CDR3 spans 15 residues. Per germline, CDR1 SNHLY and CDR2 FYNNEI. The CDR3 spells CASRRIRDNSYEQYF. CDR3 DNA sequence: TGTGCCAGCAGAAGAATACGGGACAACTCCTACGAGCAGTACTTC.

The V call is TRBV7-3, the J call TRBJ2-7; tentative D call: TRBD2 (6 bases). This CDR3 is 13 amino acids long. Per germline, CDR1 SGHTA and CDR2 FQGTGA. V lost 5 bases and J 2 bases, leaving 10 bases between the germline ends. This CDR3 is CASSPGLTYEQYF. The CDR3 DNA is TGTGCCAGCAGCCCGGGACTCACCTACGAGCAGTACTTC.

The chain uses TRBV15 and TRBJ2-7; maybe TRBD1 (6 bases). The V end lost 3 bases, the J end lost 3 bases, and 9 bases lay between the germline ends. CDR1 and CDR2 from the germline V gene are LNHNV and YYDKDF (reference sequence). CDR3 size: 13 residues. The CDR3 reads CATSRHRDYEQYF. CDR3 coding DNA: TGTGCCACCAGCAGGCACAGGGACTACGAGCAGTACTTC.

This rearrangement joins TRBV19 to TRBJ1-6; 10 bases are a match to TRBD1. The germline gives CDR1 LNHDA, CDR2 SQIVND (reference sequence). V lost 6 bases, J lost 9 bases, and 5 bases stayed unmatched. The CDR3 is made up of 14 amino acids. CDR3 bases: TGTGCCAGTAGGGACAGGGGGAATGCTTCACCCCTCCACTTT. It specifies CASRDRGNASPLHF.

This sequence joins TRBV2 and TRBJ2-3; TRBD2 matches 9 bases. V was pared by 8 bases and J by 4 bases, with 4 bases of the junction left unmatched. Germline V lookup: CDR1 SNHLY, CDR2 FYNNEI. The CDR3 sequence is 13 residues long. CDR3 in DNA: TGTGCCAGCCTACGCGGGGGGGCAGATACGCAGTATTTT. It is translated as CASLRGGADTQYF.

The V and J genes are TRBV2 and TRBJ2-7; the D is unclear. Germline values: CDR1 SNHLY, CDR2 FYNNEI. With 3 bases removed from V and 2 bases from J, the gap between germline ends came to 5 bases. This CDR3 contains 12 residues. For the CDR3, the DNA is TGTGCCAGCAGTGAGGAGACCTACGAGCAGTACTTC. As protein: CASSEETYEQYF.

This chain links TRBV2 with TRBJ1-1; D is ambiguous. CDR3 length: 14 amino acids. V shed 6 bases and J shed 1 base, with 12 bases lying between them. Germline V gene lookup returns CDR1 SNHLY and CDR2 FYNNEI. CDR3 coding DNA: TGTGCCAGCAGCGGAGGATTACAGAACACTGAAGCTTTCTTT. Amino acid sequence: CASSGGLQNTEAFF.

On this clone itself: The CDR3 does not end in the conserved phenylalanine or tryptophan, so this is likely a read error. The chain links TRBV14 to TRBJ1-1, with D hard to call. CDR3 length: 15 amino acids. Trimming took off 7 bases at V and 0 bases at J, with 15 bases between the two ends. The V gene's germline CDR1 is SGHDN and CDR2 FVKESK. For the CDR3, the DNA is TGTGCCAGCAAAGGACTGGGCGATCTGAACACTGAAGCTTTCCTT. Translated: CASKGLGDLNTEAFL.

This clone was seen only a few times. The rearrangement links TRBV30 to TRBJ1-6, with D maybe TRBD1 (5 bases). V gave up 4 bases and J gave up 7 bases, with 11 bases separating them. This CDR3 region has 13 residues. CDR1 is GTSNPN, CDR2 SVGIG, per germline (reference sequence). In DNA form, the CDR3 reads TGTGCCTGGATGGCAGGGCCCAATTCACCCCTCCACTTT. Translated: CAWMAGPNSPLHF.

On this clone: The junction departs from germline at one end; a sequencing error may be responsible. CDR3 sequence: CASSLVQGAYNEQFF. CDR3 DNA: TGTGCTAGCAGCTTAGTACAGGGGGCTTACAATGAGCAGTTCTTC. The chain recombines TRBV7-7 with TRBJ2-1; TRBD1 matches at 9 bases. The CDR3 length is 15 residues. Per the germline V gene, CDR1 is SSHAT and CDR2 is FNYEAQ (reference sequence). Drawing the rest from reference TRBV7-7 and TRBJ2-1, the complete variable domain is GAGVSQSPRYKVTKRGQDVTLRCDPISSHATLYWYQQALGQGPEFLTYFNYEAQPDKSGLPSDRFSAERPEGSISTLTIQRTEQRDSAMYRCASSLVQGAYNEQFFGPGTRLTVL.

This clone was observed a handful of times. The chain joins TRBV23-1 to TRBJ1-4; D uncertain. Being an ORF, TRBV23-1 has a function that is uncertain. Trimming took off 0 bases at V and 1 base at J, with 9 bases between the two ends. The CDR3 length is 16 residues. The CDR3 region has the DNA TGCGCCAGCAGTCAATCGGTGACAAGAACTAATGAAAAACTGTTTTTT. The encoded protein is CASSQSVTRTNEKLFF.

The chain combines TRBV29-1 with TRBJ2-1, with D possibly being TRBD1 (5 bases). Trimming left V 7 bases short and J 4 bases short, with 11 bases between. There are 12 residues in the CDR3. Germline CDR1 is SQVTM and CDR2 is ANQGSEA. CDR3: CSATQGYNEQFF. The CDR3 DNA reads TGCAGCGCTACTCAGGGATACAATGAGCAGTTCTTC.

The rearrangement joins TRBV6-1 to TRBJ1-1, with D perhaps matching TRBD1 (5 bases). Trimming took 6 bases from V and 7 from J, leaving 18 bases between them. The CDR3 is 14 amino acids. Germline V CDR1 and CDR2: MNHNS, SASEGT. CDR3 bases: TGTGCCAGCAGAAGGACTACTTATAGGGGTGAAGCTTTCTTT. Protein product: CASRRTTYRGEAFF.

In its sample, this clone was seen a few times. V and J are TRBV25-1 and TRBJ2-3; no clear D gene. CDR1 and CDR2 (germline): MGHDK, SYGVNS. Deletions cut 3 bases from V and 11 bases from J, with 12 bases between. The CDR3 length is 12 residues. This CDR3 reads CASSDLFIKQYF. CDR3 in DNA: TGTGCCAGCAGTGACCTCTTTATTAAGCAGTATTTT.

V gene TRBV4-3 combines with J gene TRBJ2-7; the D gene is possibly TRBD1 (6 bases). CDR1 LGHNA and CDR2 YSLEER come from the germline V gene. V lost 0 bases and J 3 bases, leaving 9 bases between the germline ends. The CDR3 sequence is 14 residues long. CDR3 in DNA: TGCGCCAGCAGCCAAGATCCAGGGGTCTACGAGCAGTACTTC. Protein: CASSQDPGVYEQYF.

The chain couples TRBV4-3 to TRBJ1-1, with D maybe TRBD1 (5 bases). Trimming stripped 1 base from V and 1 base from J, with 10 bases between. The CDR3 has 15 residues. CDR1 LGHNA and CDR2 YSLEER come from the germline V gene. CDR3 residues: CASSQAAGKNTEAFF. DNA for the CDR3: TGCGCCAGCAGCCAAGCGGCAGGGAAGAACACTGAAGCTTTCTTT.

In this sample, this clone turned up a few times. The sample holds other DNA sequences that translate to the same CDR3. The V and J genes are TRBV30 and TRBJ1-1, with D perhaps matching TRBD1 (5 bases). The germline V and J ends were trimmed by 2 bases and 4 bases, with 8 bases remaining between them. The CDR3 extends over 12 amino acids. Germline loops: CDR1 GTSNPN, CDR2 SVGIG (reference sequence). The CDR3 spells CAWSRQGTEAFF. In DNA form, the CDR3 reads TGTGCCTGGAGTCGGCAGGGCACTGAAGCTTTCTTT.

The gene calls are TRBV29-1 and TRBJ2-5; TRBD1 is a possible D gene (5 bases). The CDR3 sequence is 12 residues long. V lost 7 bases to trimming and J lost 1 base, with 10 bases between them. Germline V gene data show CDR1 as SQVTM and CDR2 as ANQGSEA. The CDR3 protein is CSAQGIQETQYF. The CDR3 nucleotides read TGCAGCGCCCAGGGAATCCAAGAGACCCAGTACTTC. Variable domain in full (rest from reference TRBV29-1 and TRBJ2-5): SAVISQKPSRDICQRGTSLTIQCQVDSQVTMMFWYRQQPGQSLTLIATANQGSEATYESGFVIDKFPISRPNLTFSTLTVSNMSPEDSSIYLCSAQGIQETQYFGPGTRLLVL.

The chain is built from TRBV29-1 and TRBJ1-1; D might be TRBD1 (6 bases). The CDR3 length is 15 residues. Germline lookup yields CDR1 SQVTM and CDR2 ANQGSEA. V lost 0 bases and J 1 base, leaving 12 bases between the germline ends. The CDR3 here is CSVEDRTGWNTEAFF. The DNA for the CDR3 is TGCAGCGTTGAAGATCGCACAGGGTGGAACACTGAAGCTTTCTTT.

About this clone: A much larger clone sits a single nucleotide away, making a read error possible. Other DNA sequences of this sample code for an identical CDR3. This sequence joins TRBV28 and TRBJ2-5; D ambiguous. CDR1 MDHEN and CDR2 SYDVKM come from the germline V gene. The V end was cut by 6 bases, the J end by 4 bases, with 6 bases between. The CDR3 totals 11 residues. The CDR3 DNA reads TGTGCCAGCAGCTCCCGAGAGACCCAGTACTTC. Protein: CASSSRETQYF.